This paragraph reports one T cell receptor (beta chain). The sample belongs to a study of cytomegalovirus exposure and HLA in healthy donors. Germline CDR1 and CDR2: WSHSY and SAAADI. The CDR3 is made up of 17 amino acids. The V segment lost 6 bases and the J segment 4 bases; nucleotides outside the gene matches: 15. The PCR made use of 60 Vbeta and 13 Jbeta primers. Assay used: immunoSEQ multiplex PCR; TCRdb lists only in-frame clones, some missing. The sample holds 180,000 or so clones, 9.5% seen once. The TCR was taken from a woman between 25 and 40 years old in good health and CMV-seropositive. Sequences were obtained from PBMCs. This chain connects TRBV10-2 to TRBJ2-5; TRBD2 aligns across 9 bases. The CDR3 region has the DNA TGCGCCAGCAGAGACAATTATCTAGCGGGACGGAGAGAGACCCAGTACTTC. Its protein product is CASRDNYLAGRRETQYF.